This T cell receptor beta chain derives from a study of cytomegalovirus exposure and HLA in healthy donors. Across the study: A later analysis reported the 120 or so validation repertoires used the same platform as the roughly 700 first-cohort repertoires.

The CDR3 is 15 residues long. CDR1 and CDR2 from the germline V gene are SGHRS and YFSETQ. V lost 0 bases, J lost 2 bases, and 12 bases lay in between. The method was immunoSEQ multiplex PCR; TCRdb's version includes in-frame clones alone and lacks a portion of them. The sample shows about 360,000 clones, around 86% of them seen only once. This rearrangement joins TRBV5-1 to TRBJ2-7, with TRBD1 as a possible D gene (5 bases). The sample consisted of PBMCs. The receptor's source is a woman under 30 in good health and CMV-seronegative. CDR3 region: CASSLAGLGTYEQYF. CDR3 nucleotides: TGCGCCAGCAGCTTGGCAGGGCTCGGAACCTACGAGCAGTACTTC.